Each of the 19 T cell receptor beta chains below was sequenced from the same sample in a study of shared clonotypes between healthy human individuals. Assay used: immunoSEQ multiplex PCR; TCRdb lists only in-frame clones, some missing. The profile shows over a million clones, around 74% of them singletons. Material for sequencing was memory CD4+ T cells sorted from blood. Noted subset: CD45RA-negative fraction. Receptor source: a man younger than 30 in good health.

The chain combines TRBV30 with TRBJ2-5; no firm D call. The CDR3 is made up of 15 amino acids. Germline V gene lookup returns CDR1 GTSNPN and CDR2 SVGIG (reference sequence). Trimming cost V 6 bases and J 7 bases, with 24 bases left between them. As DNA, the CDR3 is TGTGCCTGTTGCCTTCCACTCTCGACCGGTGGGACCCAGTACTTC. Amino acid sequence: CACCLPLSTGGTQYF. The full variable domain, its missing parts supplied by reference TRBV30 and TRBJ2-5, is SQTIHQWPATLVQPVGSPLSLECTVEGTSNPNLYWYRQAAGRGLQLLFYSVGIGQISSEVPQNLSASRPQDRQFILSSKKLLLSDSGFYLCACCLPLSTGGTQYFGPGTRLLVL.

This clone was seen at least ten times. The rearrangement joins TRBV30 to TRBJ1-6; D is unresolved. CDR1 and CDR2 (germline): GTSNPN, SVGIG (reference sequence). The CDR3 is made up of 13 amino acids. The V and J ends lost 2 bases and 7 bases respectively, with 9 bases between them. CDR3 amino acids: CAWSFPRNSPLHF. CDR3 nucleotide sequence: TGTGCCTGGAGTTTTCCGCGCAATTCACCCCTCCACTTT. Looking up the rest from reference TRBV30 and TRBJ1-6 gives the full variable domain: SQTIHQWPATLVQPVGSPLSLECTVEGTSNPNLYWYRQAAGRGLQLLFYSVGIGQISSEVPQNLSASRPQDRQFILSSKKLLLSDSGFYLCAWSFPRNSPLHFGNGTRLTVT.

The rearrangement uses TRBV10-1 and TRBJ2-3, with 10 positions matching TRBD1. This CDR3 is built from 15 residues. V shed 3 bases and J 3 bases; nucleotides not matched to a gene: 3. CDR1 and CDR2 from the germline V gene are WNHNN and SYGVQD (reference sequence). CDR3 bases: TGCGCCAGCAGTGATCCGGGACAGGGGACAGATACGCAGTATTTT. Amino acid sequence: CASSDPGQGTDTQYF.

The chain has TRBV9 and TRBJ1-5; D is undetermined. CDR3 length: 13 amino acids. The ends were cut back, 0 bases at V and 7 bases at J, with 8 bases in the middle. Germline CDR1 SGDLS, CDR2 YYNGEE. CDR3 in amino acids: CASSVGDRQPQHF. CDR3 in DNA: TGTGCCAGCAGCGTAGGTGATCGCCAGCCCCAGCATTTT.

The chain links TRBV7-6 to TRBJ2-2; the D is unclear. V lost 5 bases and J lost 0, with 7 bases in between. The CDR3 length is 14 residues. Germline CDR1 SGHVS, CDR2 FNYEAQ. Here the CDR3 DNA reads TGTGCCAGCAGCCCCGCGGCGAACACCGGGGAGCTGTTTTTT. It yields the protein CASSPAANTGELFF.

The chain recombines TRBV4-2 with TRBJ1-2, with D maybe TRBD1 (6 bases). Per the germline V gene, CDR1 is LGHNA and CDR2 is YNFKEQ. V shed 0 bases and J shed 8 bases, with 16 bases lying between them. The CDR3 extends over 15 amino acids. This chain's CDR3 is CASSQDWGGGGGYTF. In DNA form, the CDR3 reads TGTGCCAGCAGCCAAGATTGGGGCGGAGGGGGAGGCTACACCTTC.

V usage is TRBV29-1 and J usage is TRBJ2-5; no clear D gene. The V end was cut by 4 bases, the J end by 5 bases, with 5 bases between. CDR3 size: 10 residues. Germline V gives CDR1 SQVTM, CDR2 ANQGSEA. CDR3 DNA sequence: TGCAGCGTTGGATCGGAGACCCAGTACTTC. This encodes CSVGSETQYF.

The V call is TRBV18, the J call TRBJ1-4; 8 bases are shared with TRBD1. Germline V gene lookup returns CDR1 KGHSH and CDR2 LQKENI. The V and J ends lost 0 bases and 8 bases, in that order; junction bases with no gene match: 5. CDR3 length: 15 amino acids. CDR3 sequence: CASSPPGTGGEKLFF. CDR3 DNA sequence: TGTGCCAGCTCACCACCAGGGACAGGAGGGGAAAAACTGTTTTTT.

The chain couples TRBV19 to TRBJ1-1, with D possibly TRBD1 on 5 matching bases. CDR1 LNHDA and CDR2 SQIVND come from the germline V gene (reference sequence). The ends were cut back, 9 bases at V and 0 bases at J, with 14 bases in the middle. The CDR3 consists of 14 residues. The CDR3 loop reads CASFKGLMNTEAFF. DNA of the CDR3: TGTGCCAGCTTCAAGGGACTTATGAACACTGAAGCTTTCTTT.

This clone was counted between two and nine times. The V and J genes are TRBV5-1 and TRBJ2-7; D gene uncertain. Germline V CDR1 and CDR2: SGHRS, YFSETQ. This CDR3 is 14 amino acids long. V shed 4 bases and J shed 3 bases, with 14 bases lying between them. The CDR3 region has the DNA TGCGCCAGCAGCCCGAACCTGAACAGCTACGAGCAGTACTTC. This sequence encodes CASSPNLNSYEQYF.

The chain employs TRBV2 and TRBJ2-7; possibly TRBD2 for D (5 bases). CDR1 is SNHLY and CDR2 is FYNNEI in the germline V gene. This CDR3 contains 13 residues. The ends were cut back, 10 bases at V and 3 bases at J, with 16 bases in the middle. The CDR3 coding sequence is TGTGCCACCAGACCGGGATTAGTCTACGAGCAGTACTTC. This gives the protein CATRPGLVYEQYF.

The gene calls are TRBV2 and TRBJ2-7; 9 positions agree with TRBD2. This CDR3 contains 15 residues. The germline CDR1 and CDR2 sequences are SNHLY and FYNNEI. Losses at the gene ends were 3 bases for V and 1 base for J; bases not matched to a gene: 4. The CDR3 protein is CASSEASGASYEQYF. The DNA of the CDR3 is TGTGCCAGCAGTGAGGCTAGCGGGGCTTCCTACGAGCAGTACTTC.

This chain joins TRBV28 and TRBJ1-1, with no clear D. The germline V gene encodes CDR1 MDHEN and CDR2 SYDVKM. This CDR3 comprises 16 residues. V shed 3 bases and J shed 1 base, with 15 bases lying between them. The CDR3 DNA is TGTGCCAGCAGTTTGGACCGGCAGGTACGGAACACTGAAGCTTTCTTT. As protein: CASSLDRQVRNTEAFF.

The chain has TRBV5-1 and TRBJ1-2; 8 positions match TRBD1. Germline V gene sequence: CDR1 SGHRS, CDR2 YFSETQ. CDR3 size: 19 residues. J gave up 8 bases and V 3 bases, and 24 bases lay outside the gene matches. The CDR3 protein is CASSSHNLTGASHRRGYTF. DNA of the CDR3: TGCGCCAGCAGCTCGCACAATTTGACAGGGGCGAGCCACCGGAGGGGCTACACCTTC. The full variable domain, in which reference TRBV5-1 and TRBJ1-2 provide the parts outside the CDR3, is KAGVTQTPRYLIKTRGQQVTLSCSPISGHRSVSWYQQTPGQGLQFLFEYFSETQRNKGNFPGRFSGRQFSNSRSEMNVSTLELGDSALYLCASSSHNLTGASHRRGYTFGSGTRLTVV.

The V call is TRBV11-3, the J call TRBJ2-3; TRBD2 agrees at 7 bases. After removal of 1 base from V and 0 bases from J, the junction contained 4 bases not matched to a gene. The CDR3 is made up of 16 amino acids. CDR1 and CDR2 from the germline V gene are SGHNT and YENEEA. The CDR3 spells CASSLGGRGSTDTQYF. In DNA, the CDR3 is TGTGCCAGCAGCTTAGGGGGGAGGGGTAGCACAGATACGCAGTATTTT.

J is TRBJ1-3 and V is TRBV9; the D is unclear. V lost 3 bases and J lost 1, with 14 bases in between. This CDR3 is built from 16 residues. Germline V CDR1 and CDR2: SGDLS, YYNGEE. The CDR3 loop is CASSADGLVSGNTIYF. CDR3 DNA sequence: TGTGCCAGCAGCGCTGACGGTCTGGTATCTGGAAACACCATATATTTT.

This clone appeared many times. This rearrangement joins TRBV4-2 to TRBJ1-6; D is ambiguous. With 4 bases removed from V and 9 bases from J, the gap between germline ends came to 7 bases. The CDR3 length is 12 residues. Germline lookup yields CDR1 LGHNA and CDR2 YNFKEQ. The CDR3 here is CASSRPGSPLHF. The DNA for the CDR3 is TGTGCCAGCAGCCGCCCAGGTTCACCCCTCCACTTT.

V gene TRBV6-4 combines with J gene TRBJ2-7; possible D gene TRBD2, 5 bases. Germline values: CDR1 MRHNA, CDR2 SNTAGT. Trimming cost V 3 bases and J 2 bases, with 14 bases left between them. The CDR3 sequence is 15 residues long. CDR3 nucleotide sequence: TGTGCCAGCAGTGAGGAAGAGGAGAGGGCCTACGAGCAGTACTTC. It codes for CASSEEEERAYEQYF.

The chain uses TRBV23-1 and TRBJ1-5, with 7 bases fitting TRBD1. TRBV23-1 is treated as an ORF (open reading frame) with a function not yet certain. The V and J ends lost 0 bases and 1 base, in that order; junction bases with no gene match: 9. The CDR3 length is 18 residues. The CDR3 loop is CASSQSYQGTVSNQPQHF. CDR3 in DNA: TGCGCCAGCAGTCAATCGTACCAGGGGACAGTGAGCAATCAGCCCCAGCATTTT.